This T cell receptor beta chain was documented in a study of OX40 agonist ivuxolimab in advanced cancers. Study context: Earlier treatment with anti-PD-1, anti-PD-L1 or anti-CTLA-4 was permitted, and 35% to 45% had received some.

This clone was picked up one time. V lost 3 bases and J 2 bases, leaving 9 bases between the germline ends. This CDR3 has 14 amino acids. Germline lookup yields CDR1 SGDLS and CDR2 YYNGEE. TCRdb's copy holds only in-frame clones and misses some; the assay was immunoSEQ multiplex PCR. This table has tens of thousands of clones, approximately 85% appearing once. This chain connects TRBV9 to TRBJ2-1; D gene ambiguous. This clonotype was sampled from an adult with an advanced solid tumor such as melanoma, head and neck, liver or kidney cancer. Source: CD4+ or CD8+ T cells sorted from blood, taken in a trial of the OX40 agonist ivuxolimab. The CDR3 loop reads CASSGGVPYNEQFF. Written as DNA, the CDR3 is TGTGCCAGCAGCGGAGGAGTACCCTACAATGAGCAGTTCTTC.